Listed here is a single T cell receptor beta chain. TCR beta CDR3 sequences were amplified from RNA transcripts. HTBI primers were used for first-round RT-PCR of the TCR CDR3. TCRdb re-analysed the multiplex PCR reads in MiXCR, keeping a single row per CDR3 protein. The sample yields roughly 700,000 distinct CDR3 sequences, 17% seen once. Trimming removed 6 bases from V and 4 bases from J; junction bases left unmatched: 10. This CDR3 contains 16 residues. In germline, CDR1 is MNHEY, CDR2 SVGEGT. The data belong to a study of T cells in Graves' hyperthyroidism and ophthalmopathy. The chain uses TRBV6-2 or TRBV6-3 and TRBJ2-7, with TRBD2 matching 12 bases. Sequenced material: blood. This receptor was identified in a man over 45 with Graves' hyperthyroidism. CDR3 coding DNA: TGTGCCAGCAGCAAGGGACGGACTAGCGGGATTTACGAGCAGTACTTC. Translating gives CASSKGRTSGIYEQYF.